This passage covers 31 T cell receptor beta chains from one sample sequenced in a study of cytomegalovirus exposure and HLA in healthy donors. It was with 60 Vbeta and 13 Jbeta primers that the PCR ran. Generated by immunoSEQ multiplex PCR, the TCRdb table keeps only in-frame clones and is missing some. The sample includes just under 95,000 clones, roughly 73% of them seen just once. The sequenced sample was PBMCs. The source of these receptors is a man aged 50 to 60 in good health and CMV-seropositive.

The chain combines TRBV5-6 with TRBJ2-7, with 9 bases identical to TRBD1. The CDR3 length is 15 residues. After removal of 0 bases from V and 3 bases from J, the junction contained 4 bases not matched to a gene. From germline, CDR1 is SGHDT and CDR2 YYEEEE. Written as DNA, the CDR3 is TGTGCCAGCAGCTTGGATGGGACAGGGCTCTACGAGCAGTACTTC. Translated, it gives CASSLDGTGLYEQYF.

This rearrangement joins TRBV10-3 to TRBJ1-4; D gene uncertain. Trimming pared 11 bases from V and 0 bases from J, leaving 7 bases between. CDR3 length: 12 amino acids. CDR1 is ENHRY, CDR2 SYGVKD, per germline. CDR3 bases: TGTGCCTCCGGTGCAACTAATGAAAAACTGTTTTTT. Translating gives CASGATNEKLFF.

This chain connects TRBV11-2 to TRBJ1-1; D call uncertain. The V gene's germline CDR1 is SGHAT and CDR2 FQNNGV. Trimming removed 5 bases at V and 4 bases at J, with 14 bases between. The length of the CDR3 is 14 residues. For the CDR3, the DNA is TGTGCCAGCAGCGATACACCACGGGGCACTGAAGCTTTCTTT. Translation gives CASSDTPRGTEAFF. Combining the CDR3 with reference TRBV11-2 and TRBJ1-1 gives the whole variable domain EAGVAQSPRYKIIEKRQSVAFWCNPISGHATLYWYQQILGQGPKLLIQFQNNGVVDDSQLPKDRFSAERLKGVDSTLKIQPAKLEDSAVYLCASSDTPRGTEAFFGQGTRLTVV.

To note about this clone: The junction departs from germline at one end; a sequencing error may be responsible. Other DNA sequences of this sample code for an identical CDR3. CDR3 coding DNA: TGCAGTGCACCTAACTATGGCTACCCCTTC. Translation gives CSAPNYGYPF. The chain combines TRBV20-1 with TRBJ1-2, with D hard to call. The CDR3 loop spans 10 amino acids. CDR1 and CDR2 (germline): DFQATT, SNEGSKA (reference sequence).

The V and J genes are TRBV7-2 and TRBJ2-3; TRBD2 agrees at 12 bases. Germline V CDR1 and CDR2: SGHTA, FQGNSA. The CDR3 extends over 16 amino acids. Unmatched junction bases numbered 4, after V lost 5 bases and J lost 1 base. In DNA, the CDR3 is TGTGCCAGCAGCAGGACTAGCGGGATGGGCACAGATACGCAGTATTTT. It is translated as CASSRTSGMGTDTQYF.

The chain uses TRBV6-4 and TRBJ1-2; tentative D call: TRBD1 (5 bases). Germline values: CDR1 MRHNA, CDR2 SNTAGT. CDR3 length: 13 amino acids. V lost 2 bases and J lost 8, with 12 bases in between. The CDR3 nucleotides are TGTGCCAGCAGTGACGACCTCGGGGGAGGCTACACCTTC. It codes for CASSDDLGGGYTF.

The chain combines TRBV18 with TRBJ2-2, with a weak D call TRBD1 (5 bases). The CDR3 is 14 amino acids. Germline V gives CDR1 KGHSH, CDR2 LQKENI. Trimming pared 2 bases from V and 7 bases from J, leaving 11 bases between. The CDR3 region is CASSPREGDGELFF. CDR3 DNA: TGTGCCAGCTCACCAAGGGAAGGGGACGGGGAGCTGTTTTTT.

V is TRBV27 and J is TRBJ2-7, with D possibly TRBD1 on 5 matching bases. The germline gives CDR1 MNHEY, CDR2 SMNVEV (reference sequence). This CDR3 has 12 amino acids. V was shortened by 7 bases and J by 2 bases, with 9 bases between the two germline ends. This CDR3 reads CASKGRAYEQYF. CDR3 nucleotides: TGTGCCAGCAAGGGCAGGGCCTACGAGCAGTACTTC.

J is TRBJ1-6 and V is TRBV18; weak D call: TRBD1 (5 bases). The CDR3 is 17 amino acids. Trimming left V 2 bases short and J 7 bases short, with 18 bases between. Germline lookup yields CDR1 KGHSH and CDR2 LQKENI. This chain's CDR3 is CASSPNPGILANSPLHF. In nucleotides, the CDR3 is TGTGCCAGCTCACCAAACCCAGGGATCTTAGCAAATTCACCCCTCCACTTT. Variable domain in full (rest from reference TRBV18 and TRBJ1-6): NAGVMQNPRHLVRRRGQEARLRCSPMKGHSHVYWYRQLPEEGLKFMVYLQKENIIDESGMPKERFSAEFPKEGPSILRIQQVVRGDSAAYFCASSPNPGILANSPLHFGNGTRLTVT.

Details on this clone: The CDR3 end shows no conserved phenylalanine or tryptophan, and so a read error is likely. The chain is built from TRBV6-5 and TRBJ1-2, with 8 bases fitting TRBD1. Trimming removed 4 bases from V and 3 bases from J; junction bases left unmatched: 10. The CDR3 spans 16 residues. Germline CDR1 and CDR2: MNHEY and SVGAGI. CDR3 region: CASSSTGVEDDYGYTL. In DNA, the CDR3 is TGTGCCAGCAGTTCGACAGGGGTCGAAGATGACTATGGCTACACCCTC.

This clone was seen only a few times. The rearrangement uses TRBV11-2 and TRBJ2-5; 7 bases align to TRBD2. Germline CDR1 reads SGHAT; CDR2 reads FQNNGV. CDR3 size: 15 residues. V dropped 1 base and J dropped 3; count of bases not matched to a gene: 5. The CDR3 region is CASSLGAGEKETQYF. The CDR3 bases are TGTGCCAGCAGCTTAGGGGCGGGGGAGAAAGAGACCCAGTACTTC.

The sample holds one count of this clone. The chain combines TRBV5-4 with TRBJ2-3; 8 bases agree with TRBD2. CDR3 length equals 15 residues. With 1 base clipped from V and 4 bases from J, the junction kept 5 bases outside the gene matches. Germline V gene sequence: CDR1 SGHNT, CDR2 YYREEE (reference sequence). CDR3 sequence (DNA): TGTGCCAGCAGCTTGTACGGGGGGGGATCAGATACGCAGTATTTT. It translates to CASSLYGGGSDTQYF.

The chain links TRBV28 to TRBJ1-1; D possibly corresponds to TRBD1 (5 bases). Per germline, CDR1 MDHEN and CDR2 SYDVKM. V lost 8 bases and J lost 4, with 11 bases in between. There are 12 residues in the CDR3. The CDR3 coding sequence is TGTGCCAGCCCGGGGGAAGGCACTGAAGCTTTCTTT. Encoded protein: CASPGEGTEAFF.

The V and J genes are TRBV28 and TRBJ2-2; 7 positions match TRBD1. This CDR3 has 15 amino acids. Trimming removed 6 bases from V and 5 bases from J; junction bases left unmatched: 9. In germline, CDR1 is MDHEN, CDR2 SYDVKM. In nucleotides, the CDR3 is TGTGCCAGCAGCTCCACAGGGGAAGGGACCGGGGAGCTGTTTTTT. This sequence encodes CASSSTGEGTGELFF.

The chain couples TRBV6-5 to TRBJ2-5, with TRBD1 matching over 9 bases. The CDR3 is 13 amino acids. The V gene's germline CDR1 is MNHEY and CDR2 SVGAGI. J gave up 5 bases and V 6 bases, and 4 bases lay outside the gene matches. CDR3: CASSRQGGETQYF. CDR3 nucleotide sequence: TGTGCCAGCAGCCGACAGGGGGGTGAGACCCAGTACTTC.

The V and J genes are TRBV4-3 and TRBJ2-3; the D gene is possibly TRBD2 (7 bases). The germline CDR1 and CDR2 sequences are LGHNA and YSLEER. V was cut by 4 bases and J by 0 bases, with 11 bases left in between. The CDR3 extends over 15 amino acids. CDR3 bases: TGCGCCAGCAGCCCGCGGGGGCGAAGCACAGATACGCAGTATTTT. Its translation: CASSPRGRSTDTQYF.

Regarding this clone: This specimen includes other DNA sequences encoding the same CDR3. This chain uses TRBV19 with TRBJ2-7; TRBD2 might be the D (7 bases). This CDR3 region has 14 residues. CDR1 is LNHDA, CDR2 SQIVND, per germline (reference sequence). V lost 5 bases and J 3 bases, leaving 14 bases between the germline ends. The CDR3 is CASSGGGPDYEQYF. In nucleotides, the CDR3 is TGTGCCAGTAGTGGGGGGGGGCCTGACTACGAGCAGTACTTC.

The V gene is TRBV4-3, the J gene TRBJ1-2; D is unresolved. This CDR3 region has 15 residues. The V gene's germline CDR1 is LGHNA and CDR2 YSLEER. Trimming took 0 bases from V and 3 from J, leaving 11 bases between them. Written as DNA, the CDR3 is TGCGCCAGCAGCCAAGAGGTTGCGCTACACTATGGCTACACCTTC. Translation: CASSQEVALHYGYTF.

The chain couples TRBV28 to TRBJ1-1; 9 positions agree with TRBD1. Germline V gives CDR1 MDHEN, CDR2 SYDVKM. CDR3 length: 14 amino acids. V was clipped by 3 bases and J by 7 bases; unmatched bases: 6. The CDR3 loop is CASSFGDRAGEAFF. CDR3 nucleotide sequence: TGTGCCAGCAGTTTCGGGGACAGGGCTGGTGAAGCTTTCTTT.

This clone was recorded only once. The chain is built from TRBV2 and TRBJ1-6; D may be TRBD1 (6 bases). V gave up 6 bases and J gave up 10 bases, with 10 bases separating them. CDR3 length: 12 amino acids. Germline V gene sequence: CDR1 SNHLY, CDR2 FYNNEI. The CDR3 nucleotides are TGTGCCAGCAGATACAGGGTGTCACCCCTCCACTTT. It yields the protein CASRYRVSPLHF.

The chain links TRBV5-1 to TRBJ2-2, with 10 bases matching TRBD1. Germline V gene lookup returns CDR1 SGHRS and CDR2 YFSETQ. CDR3 size: 16 residues. V lost 4 bases, J lost 6 bases, and 9 bases stayed unmatched. The CDR3 DNA is TGCGCCAGCAGCCCCAAGACAGGGGGCACGGCCGGGGAGCTGTTTTTT. The encoded protein is CASSPKTGGTAGELFF.

The genes are TRBV6-7 and TRBJ1-5, with TRBD1 matching over 9 bases. TRBV6-7 is an ORF for which the function is uncertain. The junction had 13 bases not matched to a gene; V was cut back by 5 bases and J by 5 bases. CDR3 size: 17 residues. The CDR3, as DNA: TGTGCCAGCAGTATACCCGGGACAGGGAATTTTCATCAGCCCCAGCATTTT. Amino acid sequence: CASSIPGTGNFHQPQHF.

For the CDR3, the DNA is TGTGCCAGCAGCTTATCGGCAGGGGCCAGCAACTATGGCTACACCTTC. Amino acids: CASSLSAGASNYGYTF. The chain employs TRBV7-2 and TRBJ1-2; perhaps TRBD1 as D (6 bases). Germline V CDR1 and CDR2: SGHTA, FQGNSA. The ends were cut back, 2 bases at V and 2 bases at J, with 15 bases in the middle. The CDR3 sequence is 16 residues long.

This clone appeared once. This chain connects TRBV28 to TRBJ1-3; D possibly corresponds to TRBD1 (5 bases). The CDR3 spans 14 residues. V was clipped by 6 bases and J by 1 base, with 10 bases between them. The germline gives CDR1 MDHEN, CDR2 SYDVKM. CDR3 in amino acids: CASRDGGSGNTIYF. CDR3 in DNA: TGTGCCAGCAGGGACGGGGGTTCTGGAAACACCATATATTTT. Full variable domain (missing parts from reference TRBV28 and TRBJ1-3): DVKVTQSSRYLVKRTGEKVFLECVQDMDHENMFWYRQDPGLGLRLIYFSYDVKMKEKGDIPEGYSVSREKKERFSLILESASTNQTSMYLCASRDGGSGNTIYFGEGSWLTVV.

V usage is TRBV21-1 and J usage is TRBJ2-5; TRBD1 is taken as the D call from the table, unchecked against the DNA. TRBV21-1 is assigned pseudogene status. The CDR3 covers 14 residues. The CDR3: CASSKGTGRETQYF. Written as DNA, the CDR3 is TGTGCCAGCAGCAAAGGGACAGGGAGGGAGACCCAGTACTTC.

This sequence joins TRBV18 and TRBJ1-1; D gene uncertain. V lost 1 base to trimming and J lost 7 bases, with 16 bases between them. CDR3 length equals 15 residues. The germline CDR1 and CDR2 sequences are KGHSH and LQKENI. CDR3 sequence (DNA): TGTGCCAGCTCACCACAGGCGGCCGGCTCCGGTGAAGCTTTCTTT. Translated: CASSPQAAGSGEAFF.

The gene calls are TRBV5-6 and TRBJ2-5, with D perhaps TRBD2 (6 bases). This CDR3 spans 13 amino acids. Per the germline V gene, CDR1 is SGHDT and CDR2 is YYEEEE. V lost 7 bases and J 2 bases, leaving 12 bases between the germline ends. The CDR3 DNA follows: TGTGCCAGCTCCGGGAGCGTTCAAGAGACCCAGTACTTC. Its translation: CASSGSVQETQYF.

CDR3 sequence: CASSRLAGGLFSTDTQYF. The CDR3 coding sequence is TGTGCCAGCAGTCGACTAGCGGGGGGCCTATTTAGCACAGATACGCAGTATTTT. This chain joins TRBV27 and TRBJ2-3, with 13 nucleotides matching TRBD2. Trimming at V came to 5 bases and at J to 0 bases, leaving 8 bases not matched to a gene. CDR1 and CDR2 (germline): MNHEY, SMNVEV (reference sequence). The CDR3 totals 18 residues.

The rearrangement uses TRBV5-1 and TRBJ2-3; D is perhaps TRBD1 (5 bases). CDR1 and CDR2 from the germline V gene are SGHRS and YFSETQ. V shed 0 bases and J shed 0 bases, with 8 bases lying between them. The CDR3 is made up of 15 amino acids. CDR3 residues: CASSLVGESTDTQYF. The CDR3 nucleotides are TGCGCCAGCAGCTTGGTAGGGGAAAGCACAGATACGCAGTATTTT.

The chain has TRBV6-5 and TRBJ1-1; TRBD1 matches at 8 bases. The CDR3 contains 13 residues. In germline, CDR1 is MNHEY, CDR2 SVGAGI. The V gene end was trimmed by 5 bases and the J gene end by 7 bases; junction bases not matched to a gene: 6. For the CDR3, the DNA is TGTGCCAGCAGTCCCGGGACAGGACGTGAAGCTTTCTTT. It translates to CASSPGTGREAFF.

The chain employs TRBV25-1 and TRBJ1-2, with 10 bases matching TRBD1. V lost 4 bases to trimming and J lost 2 bases; unmatched junction nucleotides: 1. The CDR3 sequence is 14 residues long. Germline V lookup: CDR1 MGHDK, CDR2 SYGVNS. CDR3 region: CASSGTGGNYGYTF. CDR3 in DNA: TGTGCCAGCAGTGGGACAGGGGGAAACTATGGCTACACCTTC.